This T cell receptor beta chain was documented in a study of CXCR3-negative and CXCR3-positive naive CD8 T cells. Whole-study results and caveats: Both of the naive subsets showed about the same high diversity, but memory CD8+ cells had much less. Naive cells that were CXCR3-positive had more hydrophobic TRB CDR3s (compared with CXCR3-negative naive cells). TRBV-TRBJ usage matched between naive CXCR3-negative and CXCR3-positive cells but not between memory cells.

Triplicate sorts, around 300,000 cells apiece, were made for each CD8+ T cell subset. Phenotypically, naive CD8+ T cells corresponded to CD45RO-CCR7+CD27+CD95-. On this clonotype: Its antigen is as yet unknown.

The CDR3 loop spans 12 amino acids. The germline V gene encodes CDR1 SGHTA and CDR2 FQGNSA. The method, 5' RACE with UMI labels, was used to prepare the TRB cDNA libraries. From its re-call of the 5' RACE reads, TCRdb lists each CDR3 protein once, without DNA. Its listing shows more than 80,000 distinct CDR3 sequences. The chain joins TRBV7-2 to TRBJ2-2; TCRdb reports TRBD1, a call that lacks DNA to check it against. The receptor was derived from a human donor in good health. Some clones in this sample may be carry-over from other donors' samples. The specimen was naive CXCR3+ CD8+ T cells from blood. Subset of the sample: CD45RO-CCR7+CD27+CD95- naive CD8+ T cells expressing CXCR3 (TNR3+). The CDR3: CATGGFTGELFF.